A selection of T cell receptor beta chains follows, all from one sample in a study of blood T cells in healthy people across ages. TCRdb analysed the 5' RACE reads with MiXCR anew, one entry per CDR3 protein. The sample lists around 870,000 distinct CDR3 sequences, under 35% occurring once. The sample taken for sequencing was blood. These receptors all stem from a woman of 80 years or more in good health. Each CDR3 is given with its conserved first and last residue. The D gene is left open where the match is weak. A row's size may be missing; if present it is once, few, many or a size class.

>.|.|TRBV5-1|TRBJ1-1
CASRFDTEAFF
TGCGCCAGCAGGTTTGACACTGAAGCTTTCTTT
>TRBD2|many|TRBV28|TRBJ2-3
CASLAGTSSTDTQYF
TGTGCCAGCCTAGCGGGGACCTCTAGCACAGATACGCAGTATTTT
>TRBD2|many|TRBV20-1|TRBJ2-1
CSAPSLAGGPSDEQFF
TGCAGTGCTCCTTCCCTAGCGGGGGGGCCGTCGGATGAGCAGTTCTTC
>TRBD1|many|TRBV6-2/TRBV6-3|TRBJ2-3
CASSRQRTGRGTDTQYF
TGTGCCAGCAGTAGACAAAGGACAGGGCGCGGCACAGATACGCAGTATTTT
>.|.|TRBV12-3/TRBV12-4|TRBJ2-3
CASSLVKGPYTDTQYF
TGTGCCAGCAGTTTAGTTAAGGGACCGTACACAGATACGCAGTATTTT
>.|many|TRBV7-6|TRBJ2-5
CASSSGVVEETQYF
TGTGCCAGCAGCTCGGGGGTAGTGGAAGAGACCCAGTACTTC
>.|.|TRBV3-1|TRBJ2-7
CASGDYEQYF
TGTGCCAGCGGGGACTACGAGCAGTACTTC
>.|many|TRBV25-1|TRBJ2-7
CASSEFTGRHEQYF
TGTGCCAGCAGTGAATTTACAGGGAGGCACGAGCAGTACTTC
>.|many|TRBV12-3/TRBV12-4|TRBJ2-3
CASSLQQSSTDTQYF
TGTGCCAGCAGTTTACAGCAATCTAGCACAGATACGCAGTATTTT
>.|.|TRBV3-1|TRBJ1-6
CASSQRGANSPLHF
TGTGCCAGCAGCCAGAGGGGGGCTAATTCACCCCTCCACTTT
>.|many|TRBV3-1|TRBJ1-2
CASSQEGTFGYTF
TGTGCCAGCAGCCAAGAGGGAACATTCGGCTACACCTTC
>.|.|TRBV20-1|TRBJ1-6
CSASNRRIGLPLHF
TGCAGTGCTAGTAACAGGAGGATCGGTTTACCCCTCCACTTT
>.|.|TRBV30|TRBJ2-5
CAWRGRGLETQYF
TGTGCCTGGAGAGGCAGAGGGTTGGAGACCCAGTACTTC
>TRBD1|few|TRBV4-1|TRBJ1-4
CASSQTIQGNEKLFF
TGCGCCAGCAGCCAGACCATACAGGGGAATGAAAAACTGTTTTTT